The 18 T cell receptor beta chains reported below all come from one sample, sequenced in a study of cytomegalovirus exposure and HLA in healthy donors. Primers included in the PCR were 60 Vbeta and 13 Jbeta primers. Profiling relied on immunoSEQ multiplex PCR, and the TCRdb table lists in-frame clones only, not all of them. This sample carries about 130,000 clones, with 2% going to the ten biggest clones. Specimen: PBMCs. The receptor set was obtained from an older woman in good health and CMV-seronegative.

CDR3 region: CASSSGRDRVREQYF. CDR3 DNA sequence: TGTGCCAGCAGTTCCGGCCGGGACAGGGTTAGGGAGCAGTACTTC. V is TRBV6-6 and J is TRBJ2-5; TRBD1 agrees at 9 bases. Trimming took 4 bases from V and 11 from J; bases not matched to a gene: 14. This CDR3 is 15 amino acids long. CDR1 MNHNY and CDR2 SVGAGI come from the germline V gene (reference sequence).

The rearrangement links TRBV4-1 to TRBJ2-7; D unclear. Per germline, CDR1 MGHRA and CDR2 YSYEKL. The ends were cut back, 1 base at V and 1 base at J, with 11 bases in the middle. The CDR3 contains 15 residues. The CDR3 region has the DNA TGCGCCAGCAGCCAAGTCGGTCTTATTTCCTACGAGCAGTACTTC. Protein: CASSQVGLISYEQYF.

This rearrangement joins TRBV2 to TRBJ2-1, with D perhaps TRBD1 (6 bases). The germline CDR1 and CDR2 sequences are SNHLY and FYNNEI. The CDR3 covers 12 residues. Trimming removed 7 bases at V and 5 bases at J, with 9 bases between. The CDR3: CASIQGNNEQFF. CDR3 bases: TGTGCCAGCATACAGGGTAACAATGAGCAGTTCTTC.

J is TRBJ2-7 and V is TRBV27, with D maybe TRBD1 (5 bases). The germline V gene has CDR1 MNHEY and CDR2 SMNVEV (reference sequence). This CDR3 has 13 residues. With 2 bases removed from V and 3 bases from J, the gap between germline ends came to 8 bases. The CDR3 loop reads CASSLDSRYEQYF. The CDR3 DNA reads TGTGCCAGCAGTTTAGACAGCCGCTACGAGCAGTACTTC.

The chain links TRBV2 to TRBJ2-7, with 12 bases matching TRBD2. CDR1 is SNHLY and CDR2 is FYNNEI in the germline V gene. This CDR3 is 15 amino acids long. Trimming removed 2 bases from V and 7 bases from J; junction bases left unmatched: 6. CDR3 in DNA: TGTGCCAGCAGTGAACTCCTAGCGGGGGGGCGAGAGCAGTACTTC. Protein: CASSELLAGGREQYF.

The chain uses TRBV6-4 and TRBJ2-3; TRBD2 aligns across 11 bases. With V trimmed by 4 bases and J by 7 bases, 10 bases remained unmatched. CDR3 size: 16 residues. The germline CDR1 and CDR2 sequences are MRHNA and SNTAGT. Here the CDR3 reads CASSVTSGRGSHTQYF. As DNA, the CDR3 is TGTGCCAGCAGTGTTACTAGCGGGAGAGGCTCTCATACGCAGTATTTT.

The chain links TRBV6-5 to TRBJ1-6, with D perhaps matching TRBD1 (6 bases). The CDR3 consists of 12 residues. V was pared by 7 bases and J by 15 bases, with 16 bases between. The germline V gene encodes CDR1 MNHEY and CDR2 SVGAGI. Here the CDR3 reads CASNNPGVLLHF. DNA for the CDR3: TGTGCCAGCAATAACCCAGGGGTTCTCCTCCACTTT.

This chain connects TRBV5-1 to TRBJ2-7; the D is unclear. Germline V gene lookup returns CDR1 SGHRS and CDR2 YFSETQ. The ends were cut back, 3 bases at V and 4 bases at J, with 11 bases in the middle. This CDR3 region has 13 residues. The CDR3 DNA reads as TGCGCCAGCAGCTATGAACACCGTTACGAGCAGTACTTC. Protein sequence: CASSYEHRYEQYF.

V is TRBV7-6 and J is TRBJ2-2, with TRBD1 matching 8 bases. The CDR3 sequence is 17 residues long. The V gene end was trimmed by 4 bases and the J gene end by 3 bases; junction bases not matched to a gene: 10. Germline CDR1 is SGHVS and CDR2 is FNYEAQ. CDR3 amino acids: CASSSTSGGYYTGELFF. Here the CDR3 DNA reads TGTGCCAGCAGCTCAACTTCAGGGGGCTATTACACCGGGGAGCTGTTTTTT.

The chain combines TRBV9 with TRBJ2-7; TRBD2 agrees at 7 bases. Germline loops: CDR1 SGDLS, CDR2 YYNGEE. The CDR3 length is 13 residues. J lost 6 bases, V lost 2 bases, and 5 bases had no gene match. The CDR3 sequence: CASSVGGGGEQYF. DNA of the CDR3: TGTGCCAGCAGCGTGGGGGGGGGAGGCGAGCAGTACTTC.

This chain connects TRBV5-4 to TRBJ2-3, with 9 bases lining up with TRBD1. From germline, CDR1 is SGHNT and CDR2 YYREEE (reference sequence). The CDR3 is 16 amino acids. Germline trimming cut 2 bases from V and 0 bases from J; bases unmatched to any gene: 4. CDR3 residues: CASSFLDRGSTDTQYF. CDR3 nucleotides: TGTGCCAGCAGCTTCCTAGACAGGGGGAGCACAGATACGCAGTATTTT.

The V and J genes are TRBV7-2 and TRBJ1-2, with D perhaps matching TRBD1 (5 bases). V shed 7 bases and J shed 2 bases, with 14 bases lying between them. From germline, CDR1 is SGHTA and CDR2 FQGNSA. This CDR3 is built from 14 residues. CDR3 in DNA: TGTGCCAGCACCCCCTCCCAGGGAAACTATGGCTACACCTTC. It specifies CASTPSQGNYGYTF.

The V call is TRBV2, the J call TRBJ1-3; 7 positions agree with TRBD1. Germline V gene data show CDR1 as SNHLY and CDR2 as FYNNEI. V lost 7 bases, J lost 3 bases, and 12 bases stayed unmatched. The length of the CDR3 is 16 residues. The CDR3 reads CASTSDEGAFGNTIYF. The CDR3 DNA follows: TGTGCCAGCACCTCAGACGAGGGGGCTTTTGGAAACACCATATATTTT.

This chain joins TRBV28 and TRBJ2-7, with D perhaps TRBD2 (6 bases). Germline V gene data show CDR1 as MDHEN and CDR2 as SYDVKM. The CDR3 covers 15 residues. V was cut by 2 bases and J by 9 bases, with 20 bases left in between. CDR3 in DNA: TGTGCCAGCAGTTTAGATGGCTCGACAACGCGGGGGCAGTACTTC. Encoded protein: CASSLDGSTTRGQYF.

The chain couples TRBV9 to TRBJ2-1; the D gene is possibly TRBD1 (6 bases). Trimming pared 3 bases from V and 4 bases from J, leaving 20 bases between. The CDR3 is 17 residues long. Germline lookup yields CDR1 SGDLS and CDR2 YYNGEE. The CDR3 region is CASSDSGERVSYNEQFF. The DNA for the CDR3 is TGTGCCAGCAGCGATTCAGGGGAAAGGGTATCGTACAATGAGCAGTTCTTC.

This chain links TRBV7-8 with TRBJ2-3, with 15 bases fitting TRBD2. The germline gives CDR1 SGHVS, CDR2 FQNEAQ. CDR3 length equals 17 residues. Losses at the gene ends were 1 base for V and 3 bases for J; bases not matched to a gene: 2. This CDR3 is CASSLGGTSGRTDTQYF. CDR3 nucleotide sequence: TGTGCCAGCAGCTTAGGGGGGACTAGCGGGAGGACAGATACGCAGTATTTT.

The CDR3 here is CATSERGLASLETQYF. The CDR3 region has the DNA TGTGCCACCAGCGAAAGGGGGCTAGCGTCCCTCGAGACCCAGTACTTC. V is TRBV15 and J is TRBJ2-5; TRBD1 might be the D (7 bases). The CDR3 runs 16 residues. V shed 5 bases and J shed 5 bases, with 21 bases lying between them. Germline lookup yields CDR1 LNHNV and CDR2 YYDKDF (reference sequence).

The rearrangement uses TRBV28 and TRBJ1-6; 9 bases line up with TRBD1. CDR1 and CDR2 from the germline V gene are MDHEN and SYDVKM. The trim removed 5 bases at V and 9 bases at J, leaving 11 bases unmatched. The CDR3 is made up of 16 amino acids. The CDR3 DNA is TGTGCCAGCAGTCTTGACCGGGACAGGGAAGGTTCACCCCTCCACTTT. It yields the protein CASSLDRDREGSPLHF.